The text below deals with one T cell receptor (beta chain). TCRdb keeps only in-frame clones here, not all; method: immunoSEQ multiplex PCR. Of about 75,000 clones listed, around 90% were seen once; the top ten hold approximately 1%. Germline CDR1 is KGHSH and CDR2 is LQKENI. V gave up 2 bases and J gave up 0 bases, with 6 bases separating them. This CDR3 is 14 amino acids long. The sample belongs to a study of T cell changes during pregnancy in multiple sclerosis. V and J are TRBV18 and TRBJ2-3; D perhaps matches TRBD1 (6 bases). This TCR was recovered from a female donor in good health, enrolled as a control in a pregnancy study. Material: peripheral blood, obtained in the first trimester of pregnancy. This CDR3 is CASSPDRSTDTQYF. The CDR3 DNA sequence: TGTGCCAGCTCACCAGACAGGAGCACAGATACGCAGTATTTT.